The rows below give T cell receptor beta chains drawn from one sample of a study of cytomegalovirus exposure and HLA in healthy donors. Assay: immunoSEQ multiplex PCR; the TCRdb copy retains only in-frame clones and omits some. Here the sample spans 100,000 to 150,000 clones, 83% being singletons. The sequencing sample was made of PBMCs. These TCRs come from a man between 18 and 35 years old in good health and CMV-seropositive. CDR3s include the opening cysteine and the closing phenylalanine or tryptophan. The D gene is left open where the match is weak. The size entry is marked missing in some rows and otherwise reads once, few, many or a size class.

TRBD2 TRBJ2-1 - TRBV5-4 CASLNRDWGGGSYNEQFF TGTGCCAGTCTTAATCGAGATTGGGGGGGAGGATCCTACAATGAGCAGTTCTTC
TRBD1 TRBJ1-4 - TRBV30 CAWSRDSQLNEKLFF TGTGCCTGGAGTAGGGACAGTCAACTGAATGAAAAACTGTTTTTT
TRBD2 TRBJ2-3 - TRBV18 CASSPGTSVRDTQYF TGTGCCAGCTCACCAGGGACTAGCGTGAGAGATACGCAGTATTTT
TRBD1 TRBJ1-2 - TRBV30 CAWREIPGQGARYTF TGTGCCTGGAGGGAAATTCCGGGACAGGGGGCAAGGTACACCTTC
- TRBJ2-7 - TRBV12-5 CFSRDNRAYEQYF TGTTTCAGTCGAGACAACAGAGCCTACGAGCAGTACTTC
TRBD2 TRBJ2-3 - TRBV10-3 CAISEWLAGNTDTQYF TGTGCCATCAGTGAGTGGCTAGCGGGGAACACAGATACGCAGTATTTT
TRBD1 TRBJ1-1 - TRBV6-5 CASSYWVGGNAEAFF TGTGCCAGCAGTTACTGGGTAGGGGGCAACGCTGAAGCTTTCTTT
- TRBJ2-7 - TRBV5-1 CASSPLGMGGGYEQYF TGCGCCAGCAGCCCCCTTGGGATGGGAGGGGGCTACGAGCAGTACTTC
- TRBJ2-3 - TRBV11-2 CASSPLYGRLATDTQYF TGTGCCAGCAGCCCGCTCTATGGGCGGCTAGCCACAGATACGCAGTATTTT
TRBD1 TRBJ1-1 - TRBV19 CASSPRTGALNTEAFF TGTGCCAGTAGTCCGCGGACAGGGGCTTTGAACACTGAAGCTTTCTTT
TRBD1 TRBJ2-7 - TRBV15 CATSTDRGPYEQYF TGTGCCACCAGCACCGACAGGGGACCCTACGAGCAGTACTTC
- TRBJ2-7 - TRBV7-9 CASSLGGQQYF TGTGCCAGCAGCTTAGGGGGGCAGCAGTACTTC
- TRBJ2-2 - TRBV19 CAARGTSNTGELFF TGTGCCGCCCGGGGGACTTCGAACACCGGGGAGCTGTTTTTT
TRBD1 TRBJ2-1 - TRBV2 CANLPGQGNNEQFF TGTGCCAATCTCCCGGGACAGGGGAACAATGAGCAGTTCTTC
- TRBJ1-1 - TRBV5-1 CASSLAAGDTEAFF TGCGCCAGCAGCTTGGCGGCAGGCGACACTGAAGCTTTCTTT
TRBD1 TRBJ1-3 - TRBV5-1 CASSSDRVNTIYF TGCGCCAGCAGCTCCGACAGGGTAAACACCATATATTTT
- TRBJ1-4 - TRBV2 CASSVSAAGVEKLFF TGTGCCAGCAGTGTATCGGCGGCCGGGGTTGAAAAACTGTTTTTT
- TRBJ1-6 - TRBV9 CASSVRDTSSPLHF TGTGCCAGCAGCGTAAGGGACACCTCTTCACCCCTCCACTTT
- TRBJ1-2 - TRBV11-2 CASSLGPQYGYTF TGTGCCAGCAGCTTAGGGCCACAGTATGGCTACACCTTC
TRBD2 TRBJ2-5 - TRBV4-1 CASSQDSERGGYETQYF TGCGCCAGCAGCCAAGATTCGGAGCGGGGGGGCTACGAGACCCAGTACTTC
TRBD2 TRBJ2-3 - TRBV30 CAWLDFLGGDTQYF TGTGCCTGGTTGGACTTCCTCGGGGGGGATACGCAGTATTTT
TRBD2 TRBJ2-7 few TRBV7-6 CASSRTSGGAGYEQYF TGTGCCAGCAGCCGGACTAGCGGGGGGGCGGGGTACGAGCAGTACTTC
- TRBJ2-3 - TRBV28 CASSGLSGASTDTQYF TGTGCCAGCAGTGGACTGAGCGGCGCGAGCACAGATACGCAGTATTTT
- TRBJ2-1 - TRBV7-6 CASSLGTGPYNEQFF TGTGCCAGCAGCTTAGGAACAGGCCCCTACAATGAGCAGTTCTTC
- TRBJ2-1 once TRBV2 CASSSREGASYNEQFF TGTGCCAGCAGTTCACGGGAGGGGGCGAGCTACAATGAGCAGTTCTTC
TRBD2 TRBJ2-3 - TRBV5-1 CASSGGLAGATNTQYF TGCGCCAGCAGCGGGGGACTAGCGGGGGCCACGAATACGCAGTATTTT
- TRBJ2-3 - TRBV5-1 CASSFLDTQYF TGCGCCAGCAGCTTTCTAGATACGCAGTATTTT
- TRBJ2-1 many TRBV10-2 CASSEPVRGRSSYNEQFF TGCGCCAGCAGTGAGCCTGTGCGGGGAAGGAGCTCCTACAATGAGCAGTTCTTC
TRBD1 TRBJ1-3 - TRBV7-9 CASSSGQGLGNTIYF TGTGCCAGCAGCTCGGGACAGGGCTTGGGAAACACCATATATTTT
- TRBJ2-1 - TRBV5-4 CASSLGQGGTFF TGTGCCAGCAGCCTAGGACAGGGAGGGACGTTCTTC
TRBD1 TRBJ2-2 once TRBV28 CASSWTGRTGELFF TGTGCCAGCAGTTGGACAGGGAGAACCGGGGAGCTGTTTTTT
- TRBJ2-7 - TRBV19 CASRKGPVGTYEQYF TGTGCCAGTAGAAAGGGGCCGGTTGGTACGTACGAGCAGTACTTC
TRBD1 TRBJ2-5 - TRBV6-1 CASRTTGSGTQYF TGTGCCAGCAGAACGACAGGGTCAGGGACCCAGTACTTC
TRBD1 TRBJ2-5 - TRBV4-1 CASSSPGQKKETQYF TGCGCCAGCAGCTCTCCGGGACAGAAAAAAGAGACCCAGTACTTC
- TRBJ1-1 few TRBV2 CASSSTGTEAFF TGTGCCAGCAGTAGTACGGGCACTGAAGCTTTCTTT
- TRBJ2-7 - TRBV25-1 CASRAVWDEQYF TGTGCCAGCCGCGCGGTCTGGGACGAGCAGTACTTC
TRBD2 TRBJ2-1 - TRBV11-2 CASSLGLAGGPYNEQFF TGTGCCAGCAGCTTAGGGCTAGCGGGGGGTCCTTACAATGAGCAGTTCTTC
TRBD2 TRBJ2-3 medium-sized TRBV6-1 CASLGIAGTTDTQYF TGTGCCAGCCTCGGAATAGCGGGGACCACAGATACGCAGTATTTT
- TRBJ2-7 - TRBV14 CASSHGLEQYF TGTGCCAGCAGCCACGGTCTGGAGCAGTACTTC
- TRBJ1-5 - TRBV21-1 CASSPRSYRDSNQPQHF TGTGCCAGCAGCCCGCGATCCTACAGGGACAGCAATCAGCCCCAGCATTTT
TRBD2 TRBJ2-7 once TRBV18 CASSPPLAGGFSYEQYF TGTGCCAGCTCACCACCTCTAGCGGGGGGCTTCTCCTACGAGCAGTACTTC